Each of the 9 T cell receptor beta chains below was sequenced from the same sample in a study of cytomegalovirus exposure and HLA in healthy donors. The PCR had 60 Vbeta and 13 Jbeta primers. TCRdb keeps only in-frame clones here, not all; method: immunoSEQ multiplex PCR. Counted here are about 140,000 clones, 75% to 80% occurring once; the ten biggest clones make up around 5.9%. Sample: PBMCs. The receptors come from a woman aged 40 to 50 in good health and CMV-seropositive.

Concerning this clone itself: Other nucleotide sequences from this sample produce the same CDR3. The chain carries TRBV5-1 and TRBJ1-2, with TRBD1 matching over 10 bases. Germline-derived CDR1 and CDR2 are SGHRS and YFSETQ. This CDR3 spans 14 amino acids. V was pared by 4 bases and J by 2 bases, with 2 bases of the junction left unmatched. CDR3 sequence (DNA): TGCGCCAGCAGCCCGGGACAGGGGAACTATGGCTACACCTTC. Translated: CASSPGQGNYGYTF.

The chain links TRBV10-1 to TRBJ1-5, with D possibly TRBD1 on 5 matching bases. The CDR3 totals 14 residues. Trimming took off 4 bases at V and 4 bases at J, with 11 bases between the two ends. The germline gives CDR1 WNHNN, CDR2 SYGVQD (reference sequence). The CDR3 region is CASSVGDWNQPQHF. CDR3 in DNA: TGCGCCAGCAGTGTGGGGGACTGGAATCAGCCCCAGCATTTT.

CDR3 region: CSVAYRLATEAFF. The CDR3 DNA is TGCAGCGTTGCCTACAGGTTAGCCACTGAAGCTTTCTTT. V gene TRBV29-1 combines with J gene TRBJ1-1, with D possibly matching TRBD1 (5 bases). The germline V gene encodes CDR1 SQVTM and CDR2 ANQGSEA. The CDR3 spans 13 residues. The germline V and J ends were trimmed by 4 bases and 4 bases, with 13 bases remaining between them. The complete variable domain, with remaining parts taken from reference TRBV29-1 and TRBJ1-1, reads SAVISQKPSRDICQRGTSLTIQCQVDSQVTMMFWYRQQPGQSLTLIATANQGSEATYESGFVIDKFPISRPNLTFSTLTVSNMSPEDSSIYLCSVAYRLATEAFFGQGTRLTVV.

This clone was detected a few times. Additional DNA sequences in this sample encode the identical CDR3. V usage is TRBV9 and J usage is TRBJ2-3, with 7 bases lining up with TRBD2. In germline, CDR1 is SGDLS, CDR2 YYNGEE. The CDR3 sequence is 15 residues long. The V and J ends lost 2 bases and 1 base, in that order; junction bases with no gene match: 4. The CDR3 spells CASSVLAGGTDTQYF. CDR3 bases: TGTGCCAGCAGCGTCTTGGCGGGAGGCACAGATACGCAGTATTTT.

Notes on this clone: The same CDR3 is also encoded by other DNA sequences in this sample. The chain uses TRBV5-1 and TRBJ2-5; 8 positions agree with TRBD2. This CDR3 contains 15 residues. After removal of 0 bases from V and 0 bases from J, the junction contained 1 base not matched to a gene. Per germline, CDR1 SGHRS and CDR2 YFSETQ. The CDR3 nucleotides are TGCGCCAGCAGCTTGGGACTAGCGCACCAAGAGACCCAGTACTTC. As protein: CASSLGLAHQETQYF.

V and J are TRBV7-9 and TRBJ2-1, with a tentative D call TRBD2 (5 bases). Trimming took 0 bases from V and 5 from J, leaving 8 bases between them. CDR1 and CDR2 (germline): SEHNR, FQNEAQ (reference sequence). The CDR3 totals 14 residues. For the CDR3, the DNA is TGTGCCAGCAGCTTAGCAAGCGGAGACAATGAGCAGTTCTTC. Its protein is CASSLASGDNEQFF.

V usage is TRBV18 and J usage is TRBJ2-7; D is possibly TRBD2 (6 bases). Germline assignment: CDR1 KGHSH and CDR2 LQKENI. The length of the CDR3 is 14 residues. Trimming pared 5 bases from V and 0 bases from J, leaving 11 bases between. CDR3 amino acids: CASSSDSGSYEQYF. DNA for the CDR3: TGTGCCAGCTCATCCGATAGCGGCTCCTACGAGCAGTACTTC. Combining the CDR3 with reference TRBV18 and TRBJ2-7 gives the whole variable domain NAGVMQNPRHLVRRRGQEARLRCSPMKGHSHVYWYRQLPEEGLKFMVYLQKENIIDESGMPKERFSAEFPKEGPSILRIQQVVRGDSAAYFCASSSDSGSYEQYFGPGTRLTVT.

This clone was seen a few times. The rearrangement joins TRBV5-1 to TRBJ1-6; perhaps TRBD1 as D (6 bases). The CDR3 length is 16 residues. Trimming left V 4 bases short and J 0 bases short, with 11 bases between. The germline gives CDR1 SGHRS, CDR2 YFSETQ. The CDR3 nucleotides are TGCGCCAGCAGCCAGGGACAAAACTCCTATAATTCACCCCTCCACTTT. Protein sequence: CASSQGQNSYNSPLHF.

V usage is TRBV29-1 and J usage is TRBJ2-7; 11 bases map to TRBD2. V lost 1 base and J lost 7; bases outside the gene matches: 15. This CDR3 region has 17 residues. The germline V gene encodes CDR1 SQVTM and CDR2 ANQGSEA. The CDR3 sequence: CSVEGMGYSGRAKEQYF. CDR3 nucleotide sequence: TGCAGCGTTGAAGGGATGGGGTATAGCGGGAGGGCCAAAGAGCAGTACTTC.